These 10 T cell receptor beta chains share one sample of origin, sequenced in a study of cytomegalovirus exposure and HLA in healthy donors. 60 Vbeta and 13 Jbeta primers were used in PCR. Generated by immunoSEQ multiplex PCR, the TCRdb table keeps only in-frame clones and is missing some. The data contain over 110,000 clones, just under 85% of them seen just once; the ten biggest clones take up more than 9.5%. Input material: PBMCs. The receptors were gathered from an older woman in good health and CMV-seropositive.

The chain has TRBV7-8 and TRBJ2-7, with TRBD2 identical over 8 bases. The V and J ends lost 6 bases and 5 bases, in that order; junction bases with no gene match: 12. The germline gives CDR1 SGHVS, CDR2 FQNEAQ. The length of the CDR3 is 15 residues. CDR3: CASREREFMIDEQYF. CDR3 DNA: TGTGCCAGCAGGGAGCGGGAGTTCATGATCGACGAGCAGTACTTC.

This clone has just one count. J is TRBJ1-2 and V is TRBV5-6; 8 positions match TRBD1. Germline V CDR1 and CDR2: SGHDT, YYEEEE. The V gene end was trimmed by 3 bases and the J gene end by 6 bases; junction bases not matched to a gene: 16. The CDR3 has 17 amino acids. The CDR3 nucleotides are TGTGCCAGCAGCTCCTACCCAGACCGGGACAGGAGGGATGGCTACACCTTC. This gives the protein CASSSYPDRDRRDGYTF.

The V call is TRBV28, the J call TRBJ2-7; D is possibly TRBD2 (5 bases). The CDR3 totals 11 residues. Germline CDR1 and CDR2: MDHEN and SYDVKM. Trimming stripped 6 bases from V and 3 bases from J, with 6 bases between. In nucleotides, the CDR3 is TGTGCCAGCAGGGAGGACTACGAGCAGTACTTC. Translation: CASREDYEQYF.

The J gene is TRBJ2-7, the V gene TRBV18; 8 bases are shared with TRBD1. The germline V gene encodes CDR1 KGHSH and CDR2 LQKENI. This CDR3 spans 17 amino acids. V was clipped by 3 bases and J by 4 bases; unmatched bases: 14. DNA of the CDR3: TGTGCCAGCTCACCGACTCCTGGCAGGGGGCGCATTTACGAGCAGTACTTC. Translated, it gives CASSPTPGRGRIYEQYF.

The chain couples TRBV5-1 to TRBJ1-2; 9 nucleotides align to TRBD1. This CDR3 has 15 residues. Per germline, CDR1 SGHRS and CDR2 YFSETQ. The junction had 3 bases not matched to a gene; V was cut back by 0 bases and J by 3 bases. The CDR3 DNA follows: TGCGCCAGCAGCTTGGCACAGGGGGCTTACTATGGCTACACCTTC. It encodes CASSLAQGAYYGYTF.

Note on this clone: One end of the junction fails to match germline, which may point to a read error. The same CDR3 also results from other DNA sequences found in this sample. V usage is TRBV30 and J usage is TRBJ1-6, with 7 bases that match TRBD1. The CDR3 covers 17 residues. The germline V gene encodes CDR1 GTSNPN and CDR2 SVGIG (reference sequence). CDR3 coding DNA: TGTGCCTGGTCGCATAACAGGGGACGCTCCTATAATTCCCCCCTCCACTTT. As protein: CAWSHNRGRSYNSPLHF.

The chain recombines TRBV4-3 with TRBJ2-5; 8 nucleotides agree with TRBD2. Germline V gives CDR1 LGHNA, CDR2 YSLEER. With V trimmed by 0 bases and J by 10 bases, 16 bases remained unmatched. This CDR3 comprises 17 residues. CDR3 region: CASSQDPAGGVMGDQYF. In DNA, the CDR3 is TGCGCCAGCAGCCAAGATCCCGCGGGAGGAGTTATGGGGGACCAGTACTTC.

The rearrangement links TRBV5-1 to TRBJ2-1; TRBD2 matches at 7 bases. The junction had 10 bases not matched to a gene; V was cut back by 5 bases and J by 5 bases. This CDR3 contains 15 residues. Germline CDR1 and CDR2: SGHRS and YFSETQ. The CDR3: CASSGSGVSNNEQFF. CDR3 sequence (DNA): TGCGCCAGCAGTGGGAGCGGGGTCTCGAACAATGAGCAGTTCTTC.

The rearrangement joins TRBV6-4 to TRBJ2-2; D may be TRBD1 (6 bases). V dropped 10 bases and J dropped 4 bases, with 13 bases sitting between them. CDR1 is MRHNA and CDR2 is SNTAGT in the germline V gene. CDR3 length equals 13 residues. The CDR3 is CATSTGSTGELFF. The CDR3 DNA sequence: TGTGCCACCTCGACAGGAAGCACCGGGGAGCTGTTTTTT.

This chain uses TRBV25-1 with TRBJ1-5, with D perhaps matching TRBD1 (5 bases). The V and J ends lost 4 bases and 11 bases respectively, with 24 bases between them. Germline V lookup: CDR1 MGHDK, CDR2 SYGVNS. The CDR3 runs to 16 residues. The DNA of the CDR3 is TGTGCCAGCAGTGTCCCCCCTCCTGCGACAGCCCTGACCCAGCATTTT. Encoded protein: CASSVPPPATALTQHF.